This T cell receptor (beta chain) appears in the sequencing data of a study of EBV T-cell therapy then PD-1 blockade in nasopharyngeal carcinoma. As for this clone: The antigen remains undetermined.

Clones were sequenced by immunoSEQ multiplex PCR, and TCRdb holds only the in-frame ones, with some missing. There are roughly 22,000 clones in the sample; over 75% occur only once, and 20% to 30% lies in the top ten. The CDR3 consists of 16 residues. In germline, CDR1 is SGDLS, CDR2 YYNGEE. V shed 4 bases, J shed 5 bases, and the junction held 10 bases outside the gene matches. As for treatment: AdE1-LMPpoly-expanded autologous EBV-specific T-cell therapy followed by anti-PD-1 nivolumab. The material was CD8+ T cells from blood, obtained at day -245 from a patient whose treatment included autologous EBV-specific T cells and nivolumab. The sequence came from a man aged 35 to 55 with nasopharyngeal carcinoma. This chain links TRBV9 with TRBJ2-1, with 9 positions matching TRBD1. CDR3 bases: TGTGCCAGCAGCCTCCACCGGGACAGGGACGACAATGAGCAGTTCTTC. Translated: CASSLHRDRDDNEQFF.